A selection of T cell receptor beta chains follows, all from one sample in a study of shared clonotypes between healthy human individuals. The repertoire was sequenced with immunoSEQ multiplex PCR; TCRdb's copy has only in-frame clones and lacks some. This table has millions of clones, approximately 93% appearing once. Material: naive CD4+ T cells from PBMCs. These TCRs come from a young man in good health. Some clones in this sample may be carry-over from other donors' samples. CDR3s include the opening cysteine and the closing phenylalanine or tryptophan. The D gene is left open where the match is weak. Some rows have no size entry. The others give once, few or many, or a class for an expanded clone.

clone size: few
D gene: TRBD2
J gene: TRBJ2-3
V gene: TRBV15
CDR3 protein: CATSRDLTSGTANTQYF
CDR3 DNA: TGTGCCACCAGCAGAGATCTGACTAGCGGTACGGCCAATACGCAGTATTTT

clone size: .
D gene: .
J gene: TRBJ2-2
V gene: TRBV25-1
CDR3 protein: CASSQVDLNTGELFF
CDR3 DNA: TGTGCCAGCAGCCAAGTGGATTTGAATACCGGGGAGCTGTTTTTT

clone size: .
D gene: .
J gene: TRBJ2-2
V gene: TRBV4-2
CDR3 protein: CASSQGRATGELFF
CDR3 DNA: TGTGCCAGCAGCCAAGGGAGGGCCACCGGGGAGCTGTTTTTT

clone size: .
D gene: TRBD2
J gene: TRBJ2-2
V gene: TRBV7-3
CDR3 protein: CASSLLIAGGYGGTGELFF
CDR3 DNA: TGTGCCAGCAGCTTACTGATAGCGGGAGGGTATGGTGGCACCGGGGAGCTGTTTTTT

clone size: .
D gene: .
J gene: TRBJ1-2
V gene: TRBV6-1
CDR3 protein: CASSEAASYGYTF
CDR3 DNA: TGTGCCAGCAGTGAGGCAGCTAGCTATGGCTACACCTTC

clone size: .
D gene: .
J gene: TRBJ2-3
V gene: TRBV5-1
CDR3 protein: CASRLSTDTQYF
CDR3 DNA: TGCGCCAGCCGACTTAGCACAGATACGCAGTATTTT

clone size: once
D gene: .
J gene: TRBJ2-1
V gene: TRBV15
CDR3 protein: CATSSILSGTYNEQFF
CDR3 DNA: TGTGCCACCAGCAGTATCCTTAGCGGCACCTACAATGAGCAGTTCTTC

clone size: .
D gene: .
J gene: TRBJ2-1
V gene: TRBV19
CDR3 protein: CASRAAAYNEQFF
CDR3 DNA: TGTGCCAGTAGGGCAGCGGCATACAATGAGCAGTTCTTC

clone size: .
D gene: .
J gene: TRBJ2-2
V gene: TRBV5-1
CDR3 protein: CASSLAFGVNTGELFF
CDR3 DNA: TGCGCCAGCAGCTTGGCTTTCGGGGTGAACACCGGGGAGCTGTTTTTT

clone size: .
D gene: TRBD2
J gene: TRBJ2-2
V gene: TRBV5-1
CDR3 protein: CASSLGGGDTGELFF
CDR3 DNA: TGCGCCAGCAGCCTGGGCGGGGGTGACACCGGGGAGCTGTTTTTT

clone size: .
D gene: TRBD1
J gene: TRBJ1-2
V gene: TRBV25-1
CDR3 protein: CASSGPGQGPSYGYTF
CDR3 DNA: TGTGCCAGCAGTGGCCCGGGACAGGGGCCTTCCTATGGCTACACCTTC

clone size: .
D gene: .
J gene: TRBJ1-3
V gene: TRBV28
CDR3 protein: CASSLQGRNTIYF
CDR3 DNA: TGTGCCAGCAGTTTGCAGGGCCGAAACACCATATATTTT

clone size: .
D gene: .
J gene: TRBJ2-7
V gene: TRBV28
CDR3 protein: CASSPQTRVPYEQYF
CDR3 DNA: TGTGCCAGCAGCCCTCAGACAAGAGTACCCTACGAGCAGTACTTC

clone size: once
D gene: TRBD1
J gene: TRBJ1-1
V gene: TRBV5-1
CDR3 protein: CASSSQTGGTEAFF
CDR3 DNA: TGCGCCAGCAGCTCCCAGACAGGGGGCACTGAAGCTTTCTTT

clone size: few
D gene: .
J gene: TRBJ1-2
V gene: TRBV6-6
CDR3 protein: CASSSHREGGYTF
CDR3 DNA: TGTGCCAGCAGTAGCCACAGGGAAGGTGGCTACACCTTC

clone size: .
D gene: .
J gene: TRBJ2-7
V gene: TRBV5-1
CDR3 protein: CASTFDRLEQYF
CDR3 DNA: TGCGCCAGCACCTTTGACCGTCTCGAGCAGTACTTC

clone size: .
D gene: TRBD2
J gene: TRBJ2-3
V gene: TRBV11-3
CDR3 protein: CASSFASGSTDTQYF
CDR3 DNA: TGTGCCAGCAGCTTTGCTAGCGGAAGCACAGATACGCAGTATTTT

clone size: .
D gene: .
J gene: TRBJ2-2
V gene: TRBV29-1
CDR3 protein: CSVGGATGELFF
CDR3 DNA: TGCAGCGTTGGGGGGGCCACCGGGGAGCTGTTTTTT

clone size: .
D gene: TRBD1
J gene: TRBJ1-5
V gene: TRBV30
CDR3 protein: CAWSTRGQQPQHF
CDR3 DNA: TGTGCCTGGAGTACTAGGGGACAGCAGCCCCAGCATTTT

clone size: few
D gene: .
J gene: TRBJ1-5
V gene: TRBV18
CDR3 protein: CASSGTDSNQPQHF
CDR3 DNA: TGTGCCAGCTCAGGGACGGATAGCAATCAGCCCCAGCATTTT

clone size: once
D gene: .
J gene: TRBJ1-1
V gene: TRBV11-3
CDR3 protein: CASSLVGGNTEAFF
CDR3 DNA: TGTGCCAGCAGCTTGGTGGGGGGGAACACTGAAGCTTTCTTT

clone size: .
D gene: TRBD1
J gene: TRBJ2-7
V gene: TRBV29-1
CDR3 protein: CSAAPGQGRGEQYF
CDR3 DNA: TGCAGCGCTGCTCCGGGACAGGGCAGAGGCGAGCAGTACTTC

clone size: .
D gene: .
J gene: TRBJ2-2
V gene: TRBV15
CDR3 protein: CATSRSSRGSAGELFF
CDR3 DNA: TGTGCCACCAGCCGTTCCTCACGGGGTAGCGCCGGGGAGCTGTTTTTT

clone size: .
D gene: TRBD1
J gene: TRBJ1-2
V gene: TRBV7-3
CDR3 protein: CASSPGTERGYTF
CDR3 DNA: TGTGCCAGCAGCCCGGGGACAGAACGTGGCTACACCTTC

clone size: .
D gene: TRBD2
J gene: TRBJ2-1
V gene: TRBV28
CDR3 protein: CASSFPGTSGRGTYNEQFF
CDR3 DNA: TGTGCCAGCAGTTTTCCCGGGACTAGCGGGAGGGGGACCTACAATGAGCAGTTCTTC

clone size: .
D gene: TRBD1
J gene: TRBJ1-2
V gene: TRBV19
CDR3 protein: CASSIDDRGSGYTF
CDR3 DNA: TGTGCCAGTAGTATCGATGACAGGGGAAGTGGCTACACCTTC

clone size: .
D gene: TRBD1
J gene: TRBJ2-1
V gene: TRBV19
CDR3 protein: CASGGQGRQFF
CDR3 DNA: TGTGCCAGTGGAGGACAGGGGAGGCAGTTCTTC

clone size: .
D gene: .
J gene: TRBJ2-5
V gene: TRBV2
CDR3 protein: CARGGPGETQYF
CDR3 DNA: TGTGCCAGGGGGGGGCCTGGGGAGACCCAGTACTTC

clone size: .
D gene: .
J gene: TRBJ2-7
V gene: TRBV7-2
CDR3 protein: CASSRGRASSYEQYF
CDR3 DNA: TGTGCCAGCAGCAGGGGCCGCGCGAGCTCCTACGAGCAGTACTTC

clone size: once
D gene: .
J gene: TRBJ2-1
V gene: TRBV6-1
CDR3 protein: CASRSGDNSYNEQFF
CDR3 DNA: TGTGCCAGCCGGTCCGGGGACAACTCCTACAATGAGCAGTTCTTC

clone size: .
D gene: TRBD2
J gene: TRBJ2-1
V gene: TRBV19
CDR3 protein: CASSLGSGLREQFF
CDR3 DNA: TGTGCCAGTAGTCTGGGTAGCGGGTTAAGGGAGCAGTTCTTC

clone size: .
D gene: TRBD1
J gene: TRBJ2-3
V gene: TRBV18
CDR3 protein: CASSPFRQGARTDTQYF
CDR3 DNA: TGTGCCAGCTCACCATTTCGCCAGGGGGCGCGTACAGATACGCAGTATTTT

clone size: .
D gene: .
J gene: TRBJ2-3
V gene: TRBV7-9
CDR3 protein: CASSLGLTTDTQYF
CDR3 DNA: TGTGCCAGCAGCTTAGGGCTTACCACAGATACGCAGTATTTT